Following are 32 T cell receptor beta chains from one sample sequenced in a study of CD4 T cells in relation to SARS-CoV-2 and coronaviruses. CD4+ T cells from unexposed donors were obtained before the COVID-19 pandemic (2011-2018). CD4+ T cells were isolated from the cells after more than nine days of culture. The protocol was immunoSEQ multiplex PCR, while the TCRdb copy is restricted to in-frame clones and leaves out a portion. The top ten hold around 30% of the sample, which has around 16,000 clones, 76% seen once. These TCRs' antigens remain unknown. Material: CD4+ T cells from PBMCs, cultured in vitro. Receptors originate from a human donor in good health.

The chain is built from TRBV25-1 and TRBJ2-2; TRBD1 matches at 7 bases. V dropped 2 bases and J dropped 5; count of bases not matched to a gene: 5. In germline, CDR1 is MGHDK, CDR2 SYGVNS. The CDR3 has 15 residues. CDR3 in amino acids: CASSETGVETGELFF. The CDR3 region has the DNA TGTGCCAGCAGTGAAACAGGGGTGGAAACCGGGGAGCTGTTTTTT.

In its sample, this clone was seen a few times. The genes are TRBV5-4 and TRBJ2-7; 7 bases line up with TRBD1. Germline V CDR1 and CDR2: SGHNT, YYREEE (reference sequence). The CDR3 extends over 15 amino acids. V lost 4 bases, J lost 2 bases, and 9 bases stayed unmatched. CDR3 in DNA: TGTGCCAGCAGCGCAAGACAGGGTGTTACCTACGAGCAGTACTTC. Amino acid sequence: CASSARQGVTYEQYF.

V gene TRBV7-9 combines with J gene TRBJ2-1; 12 nucleotides agree with TRBD2. The V segment lost 1 base and the J segment 7 bases; nucleotides outside the gene matches: 2. The CDR3 has 15 residues. Germline lookup yields CDR1 SEHNR and CDR2 FQNEAQ (reference sequence). CDR3 nucleotides: TGTGCCAGCAGCTTAGTTCTAGCGGGGGGGAATGAGCAGTTCTTC. This codes for CASSLVLAGGNEQFF.

V and J are TRBV30 and TRBJ2-1; TRBD1 aligns across 7 bases. The CDR3 extends over 12 amino acids. Germline CDR1 GTSNPN, CDR2 SVGIG (reference sequence). Germline trimming cut 6 bases from V and 10 bases from J; bases unmatched to any gene: 9. Here the CDR3 reads CACPTGSYEQFF. CDR3 coding DNA: TGTGCCTGCCCGACAGGGTCATACGAGCAGTTCTTC.

The chain uses TRBV7-8 and TRBJ1-6, with D maybe TRBD1 (6 bases). Germline lookup yields CDR1 SGHVS and CDR2 FQNEAQ. This CDR3 comprises 17 residues. V was clipped by 2 bases and J by 0 bases, with 11 bases between them. The CDR3 DNA sequence: TGTGCCAGCAGCTTACAGGGGCCAATCTCCTATAATTCACCCCTCCACTTT. It specifies CASSLQGPISYNSPLHF. Combining the CDR3 with reference TRBV7-8 and TRBJ1-6 gives the whole variable domain GAGVSQSPRYKVAKRGQDVALRCDPISGHVSLFWYQQALGQGPEFLTYFQNEAQLDKSGLPSDRFFAERPEGSVSTLKIQRTQQEDSAVYLCASSLQGPISYNSPLHFGNGTRLTVT.

This clone was found a few times. The rearrangement joins TRBV11-2 to TRBJ1-1; D is possibly TRBD1 (6 bases). The V and J ends lost 1 base and 0 bases respectively, with 15 bases between them. The length of the CDR3 is 17 residues. Germline V CDR1 and CDR2: SGHAT, FQNNGV. CDR3 loop: CASSLVGGGLLNTEAFF. CDR3 nucleotides: TGTGCCAGCAGCTTAGTAGGAGGGGGTCTTTTGAACACTGAAGCTTTCTTT.

This chain uses TRBV5-1 with TRBJ1-1; 10 bases are shared with TRBD1. V trimming: 0 bases; J trimming: 1 base; junction bases outside the gene matches: 9. The CDR3 loop spans 18 amino acids. The germline gives CDR1 SGHRS, CDR2 YFSETQ. CDR3 region: CASSLAGTGALGNTEAFF. The CDR3 DNA reads TGCGCCAGCAGCTTGGCCGGGACAGGGGCACTCGGGAACACTGAAGCTTTCTTT.

The CDR3 protein is CASSQVTGAGGNQPQHF. In nucleotides, the CDR3 is TGCGCCAGCAGCCAAGTGACAGGGGCAGGGGGCAATCAGCCCCAGCATTTT. V is TRBV4-1 and J is TRBJ1-5; 8 bases line up with TRBD1. With V trimmed by 1 base and J by 2 bases, 7 bases remained unmatched. CDR1 and CDR2 from the germline V gene are MGHRA and YSYEKL. The CDR3 totals 17 residues.

This clone was recorded a few times. V gene TRBV10-3 combines with J gene TRBJ2-7; TRBD2 might be the D (5 bases). Trimming removed 3 bases at V and 0 bases at J, with 9 bases between. The CDR3 is 14 amino acids. In germline, CDR1 is ENHRY, CDR2 SYGVKD. The CDR3 DNA is TGTGCCATCAGTGATAACGGAGGCTCCTACGAGCAGTACTTC. It encodes CAISDNGGSYEQYF.

In its sample, this clone was seen a few times. The J gene is TRBJ1-1, the V gene TRBV7-9; D ambiguous. The CDR3 spans 12 residues. Looked up from germline, CDR1 is SEHNR and CDR2 is FQNEAQ (reference sequence). The V and J ends lost 2 bases and 1 base respectively, with 2 bases between them. The CDR3 loop is CASSLQNTEAFF. The CDR3 nucleotides read TGTGCCAGCAGCTTACAGAACACTGAAGCTTTCTTT.

In DNA form, the CDR3 reads TGTGCCAGCAGGCCCCGGGTGGAAAGCACAGATACGCAGTATTTT. This sequence encodes CASRPRVESTDTQYF. The rearrangement links TRBV6-5 to TRBJ2-3; no firm D call. Trimming took 6 bases from V and 0 from J, leaving 13 bases between them. This CDR3 has 15 amino acids. Germline V lookup: CDR1 MNHEY, CDR2 SVGAGI.

The J gene is TRBJ1-1, the V gene TRBV6-1; tentative D call: TRBD1 (5 bases). Germline V gives CDR1 MNHNS, CDR2 SASEGT. The CDR3 is 13 amino acids. Trimming removed 1 base at V and 9 bases at J, with 12 bases between. CDR3 region: CASSEGQGWKAFF. As DNA, the CDR3 is TGTGCCAGCAGTGAAGGCCAGGGATGGAAAGCTTTCTTT.

The rearrangement joins TRBV21-1 to TRBJ2-2. TRBV21-1 is marked as a pseudogene. There are 15 residues in the CDR3. In DNA, the CDR3 is TGTGCCAGCAGCAAAAGGACGGCCCGAGCCGGGGAGCTGTTTTTT. It translates to CASSKRTARAGELFF.

The chain couples TRBV6-5 to TRBJ2-7; 9 positions agree with TRBD1. Germline V gene sequence: CDR1 MNHEY, CDR2 SVGAGI. V lost 8 bases to trimming and J lost 3 bases; unmatched junction nucleotides: 5. CDR3 size: 13 residues. For the CDR3, the DNA is TGTGCCAGCTTCGGACAGGGGCTCTACGAGCAGTACTTC. This gives the protein CASFGQGLYEQYF.

The chain carries TRBV7-8 and TRBJ1-5, with D possibly being TRBD1 (6 bases). CDR3 size: 18 residues. The germline CDR1 and CDR2 sequences are SGHVS and FQNEAQ. Deletions cut 0 bases from V and 0 bases from J, with 15 bases between. CDR3 sequence reads: CASSLAEARGSSNQPQHF. The CDR3 region has the DNA TGTGCCAGCAGCTTAGCGGAAGCCAGGGGAAGTAGCAATCAGCCCCAGCATTTT.

This chain connects TRBV19 to TRBJ2-7, with TRBD1 matching 10 bases. With 3 bases clipped from V and 0 bases from J, the junction kept 14 bases outside the gene matches. The CDR3 loop spans 19 amino acids. Germline CDR1 LNHDA, CDR2 SQIVND (reference sequence). The CDR3: CASSMEGQGLVAGSYEQYF. The CDR3 region has the DNA TGTGCCAGTAGTATGGAGGGACAGGGGCTAGTAGCGGGCTCCTACGAGCAGTACTTC.

CDR3 region: CASSTGQNTEAFF. The CDR3 coding sequence is TGCGCCAGCAGCACGGGGCAGAACACTGAAGCTTTCTTT. This chain connects TRBV10-1 to TRBJ1-1, with a possible D match to TRBD1 (5 bases). Germline-derived CDR1 and CDR2 are WNHNN and SYGVQD (reference sequence). V was cut by 6 bases and J by 1 base, with 9 bases left in between. The CDR3 has 13 amino acids.

V gene TRBV5-4 combines with J gene TRBJ2-5, with TRBD1 as a possible D gene (6 bases). Germline lookup yields CDR1 SGHNT and CDR2 YYREEE (reference sequence). CDR3 size: 14 residues. The V end was cut by 0 bases, the J end by 1 base, with 7 bases between. The CDR3 nucleotides are TGTGCCAGCAGCTTGGTAGGGGGCCAAGAGACCCAGTACTTC. This sequence encodes CASSLVGGQETQYF.

The chain couples TRBV5-3 to TRBJ1-1, with a tentative D call TRBD1 (6 bases). TRBV5-3 is classed as an ORF, of uncertain function. The CDR3 has 17 amino acids. Trimming cost V 0 bases and J 1 base, with 16 bases left between them. The CDR3 DNA follows: TGTGCCAGAAGCTTGGGTCGACACGGGGGGCCGAACACTGAAGCTTTCTTT. Its protein is CARSLGRHGGPNTEAFF.

V and J are TRBV18 and TRBJ2-7, with D uncertain. This CDR3 spans 13 amino acids. Germline assignment: CDR1 KGHSH and CDR2 LQKENI. The V end was cut by 0 bases, the J end by 6 bases, with 9 bases between. In nucleotides, the CDR3 is TGTGCCAGCTCACCACCGGCGCAGGTCGAGCAGTACTTC. Translated: CASSPPAQVEQYF.

V usage is TRBV7-3 and J usage is TRBJ2-5, with D uncertain. This CDR3 has 14 residues. V gave up 0 bases and J gave up 4 bases, with 9 bases separating them. The germline V gene encodes CDR1 SGHTA and CDR2 FQGTGA. CDR3 sequence: CASSLTVIGETQYF. As DNA, the CDR3 is TGTGCCAGCAGCTTAACAGTCATCGGAGAGACCCAGTACTTC. Together with reference TRBV7-3 and TRBJ2-5, the CDR3 gives the full variable domain: GAGVSQTPSNKVTEKGKYVELRCDPISGHTALYWYRQSLGQGPEFLIYFQGTGAADDSGLPNDRFFAVRPEGSVSTLKIQRTERGDSAVYLCASSLTVIGETQYFGPGTRLLVL.

This clone was observed a single time. V is TRBV7-2 and J is TRBJ2-6; TRBD2 might be the D (5 bases). The CDR3 runs 14 residues. The V gene's germline CDR1 is SGHTA and CDR2 FQGNSA. V lost 2 bases, J lost 3 bases, and 5 bases lay in between. CDR3 loop: CASSLTSGANVLTF. The CDR3 DNA follows: TGTGCCAGCAGCTTAACTAGTGGGGCCAACGTCCTGACTTTC.

In its sample, this clone was seen a few times. V gene TRBV5-1 combines with J gene TRBJ1-2, with a weak D call TRBD1 (6 bases). The V end lost 0 bases, the J end lost 3 bases, and 12 bases lay between the germline ends. Germline assignment: CDR1 SGHRS and CDR2 YFSETQ. This CDR3 is 15 amino acids long. CDR3 in DNA: TGCGCCAGCAGCTTGGGGGGGCCGTCAGACTATGGCTACACCTTC. Amino acid sequence: CASSLGGPSDYGYTF.

The rearrangement uses TRBV19 and TRBJ2-3, with D uncertain. Germline CDR1 reads LNHDA; CDR2 reads SQIVND (reference sequence). Between the trimmed V and J ends, which lost 5 bases and 2 bases, there was a span of 8 bases. This CDR3 is built from 13 residues. DNA for the CDR3: TGTGCCAGTAGTGCACAGTTCACAGATACGCAGTATTTT. It codes for CASSAQFTDTQYF.

V is TRBV3-1 (or the pseudogene TRBV3-2) and J is TRBJ2-5; D gene unclear. The ends were cut back, 0 bases at V and 2 bases at J, with 7 bases in the middle. The CDR3 is made up of 14 amino acids. The V gene's germline CDR1 is LGHDT and CDR2 YNNKEL (reference sequence). The CDR3 DNA reads as TGTGCCAGCAGCCAAGATTTGGCACAAGAGACCCAGTACTTC. Protein product: CASSQDLAQETQYF.

This clone has only a few counts. The chain couples TRBV20-1 to TRBJ2-7; D is unclear. The CDR3 totals 11 residues. Per the germline V gene, CDR1 is DFQATT and CDR2 is SNEGSKA (reference sequence). V gave up 6 bases and J gave up 2 bases, with 8 bases separating them. CDR3 nucleotide sequence: TGCAGTGCCCAAAACCCCTACGAGCAGTACTTC. Its translation is CSAQNPYEQYF.

In DNA form, the CDR3 reads TGTGCCAGCAGTGACCTCATTTGGGTTTGGGGGCATGACTCCTACAATGAGCAGTTCTTC. It specifies CASSDLIWVWGHDSYNEQFF. V and J are TRBV6-1 and TRBJ2-1, with D possibly matching TRBD1 (6 bases). Germline assignment: CDR1 MNHNS and CDR2 SASEGT. Trimming stripped 3 bases from V and 0 bases from J, with 24 bases between. The CDR3 extends over 20 amino acids.

The V gene is TRBV6-1, the J gene TRBJ1-1; unclear D gene. Trimming cost V 3 bases and J 7 bases, with 12 bases left between them. The germline CDR1 and CDR2 sequences are MNHNS and SASEGT. The CDR3 sequence is 13 residues long. Here the CDR3 DNA reads TGTGCCAGCAGTGAGGTACGGGTAGGTGAAGCTTTCTTT. Its protein is CASSEVRVGEAFF.

V is TRBV6-5 and J is TRBJ2-2; D remains ambiguous. Germline assignment: CDR1 MNHEY and CDR2 SVGAGI. This CDR3 has 16 amino acids. V was clipped by 0 bases and J by 0 bases, with 8 bases between them. This CDR3 reads CASSYSAAANTGELFF. In DNA, the CDR3 is TGTGCCAGCAGTTACTCGGCAGCCGCGAACACCGGGGAGCTGTTTTTT.

Judged by abundance, this clone is medium-sized. The same CDR3 can be traced to other DNA sequences in this sample. V gene TRBV3-1 (or the pseudogene TRBV3-2) combines with J gene TRBJ2-1; D is unclear. CDR1 and CDR2 from the germline V gene are LGHDT and YNNKEL (reference sequence). CDR3 size: 13 residues. The V end was cut by 8 bases, the J end by 1 base, with 9 bases between. The CDR3 sequence: CASRGLSYNEQFF. The DNA for the CDR3 is TGTGCCAGCCGTGGATTGTCCTACAATGAGCAGTTCTTC.

This clone was seen just once. The rearrangement links TRBV24-1 to TRBJ2-2, with TRBD2 as a possible D gene (5 bases). V was trimmed by 5 bases and J by 1 base, leaving 13 bases between them. The CDR3 is 16 amino acids. From germline, CDR1 is KGHDR and CDR2 SFDVKD. Here the CDR3 reads CATSVKKGRNTGELFF. For the CDR3, the DNA is TGTGCCACCAGTGTCAAAAAAGGGAGGAACACCGGGGAGCTGTTTTTT.

The gene calls are TRBV19 and TRBJ2-2, with D possibly being TRBD1 (5 bases). The CDR3 is 16 residues long. Trimming shortened V by 6 bases and J by 1 base, and 15 bases separated the two germline ends. Germline V gives CDR1 LNHDA, CDR2 SQIVND (reference sequence). Here the CDR3 DNA reads TGTGCCAGTAGAGGTGCCGCAGGGTGGAACACCGGGGAGCTGTTTTTT. Its protein is CASRGAAGWNTGELFF.